This TCR beta chain derives from a study of OX40 agonist ivuxolimab in advanced cancers. Study-wide context: Among those enrolled, mean age was about 60 years (range about 23 to 90) and 70% to 85% were male.

The repertoire was sequenced with immunoSEQ multiplex PCR; TCRdb's copy has only in-frame clones and lacks some. The repertoire holds around 85,000 clones, about 90% seen once, with 8.4% in the top ten. The CDR3 is 17 amino acids. Germline assignment: CDR1 LNHNV and CDR2 YYDKDF (reference sequence). The V end was cut by 3 bases, the J end by 8 bases, with 23 bases between. The study's findings and limits: There was clonal expansion of CD4+ and CD8+ blood T cells by week 6 at 0.1 to 3.0 mg/kg. CD8+ T cells averaged more expanded clones than CD4+.

About this clone itself: Its matching antigen is unknown.

The material sequenced was CD4+ or CD8+ T cells sorted from blood, taken in a trial of the OX40 agonist ivuxolimab. The J gene is TRBJ2-1, the V gene TRBV15, with D maybe TRBD2 (5 bases). This clonotype was obtained from an adult with an advanced solid tumor such as melanoma, head and neck, liver or kidney cancer. The CDR3 is CATSSTSSSPTSHEQFF. The CDR3 coding sequence is TGTGCCACCAGCAGTACCTCTAGCTCCCCTACGTCCCATGAGCAGTTCTTC.